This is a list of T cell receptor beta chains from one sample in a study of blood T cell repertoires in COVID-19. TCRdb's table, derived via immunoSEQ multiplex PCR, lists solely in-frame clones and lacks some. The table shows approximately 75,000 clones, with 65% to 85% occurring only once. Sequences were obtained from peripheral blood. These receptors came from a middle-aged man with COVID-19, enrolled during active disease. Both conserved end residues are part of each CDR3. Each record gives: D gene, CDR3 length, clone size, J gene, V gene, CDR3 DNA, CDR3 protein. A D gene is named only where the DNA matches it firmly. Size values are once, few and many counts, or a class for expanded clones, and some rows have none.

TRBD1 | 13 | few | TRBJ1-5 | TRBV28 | TGTGCCAGCAGTACAGGGGGAAGTCAGCCCCAGCATTTT | CASSTGGSQPQHF
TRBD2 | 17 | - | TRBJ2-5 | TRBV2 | TGTGCCAGCGGTCTACTAGCGGGAGGGCGGGGCAAAGAGACCCAGTACTTC | CASGLLAGGRGKETQYF
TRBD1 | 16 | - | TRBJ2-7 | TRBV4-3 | TGCGCCAGCAGCCAAGGGATGGACAGGGCCCCCTACGAGCAGTACTTC | CASSQGMDRAPYEQYF
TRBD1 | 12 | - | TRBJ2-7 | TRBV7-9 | TGTGCCAGCAGCTCCACAGGGGTCGAGCAGTACTTC | CASSSTGVEQYF
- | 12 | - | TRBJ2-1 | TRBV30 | TGTGCCTGGAGTGGAGGGAGCAATGAGCAGTTCTTC | CAWSGGSNEQFF
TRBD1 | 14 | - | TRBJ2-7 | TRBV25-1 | TGTGCCAGCAGTGGGGGACAGGGGGGATACGAGCAGTACTTC | CASSGGQGGYEQYF
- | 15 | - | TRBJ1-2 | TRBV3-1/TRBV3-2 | TGTGCCAGCAGCCCGTCCGGACTCGGAGGTGGTGGCTACACCTTC | CASSPSGLGGGGYTF
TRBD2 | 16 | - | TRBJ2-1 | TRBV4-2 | TGTGCCAGCAGCCAAGATTTAGCGGGAGGGTTCAATGAGCAGTTCTTC | CASSQDLAGGFNEQFF
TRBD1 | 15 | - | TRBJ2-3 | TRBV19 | TGTGCCAGTAGTCGCGGACAGGGGAGGACAGATACGCAGTATTTT | CASSRGQGRTDTQYF
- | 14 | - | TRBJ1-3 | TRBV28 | TGTGCCAGCACCACGGACAGCTCTGGAAACACCATATATTTT | CASTTDSSGNTIYF
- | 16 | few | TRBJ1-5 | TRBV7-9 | TGTGCCAGCAGCAGGGATGGCAGGGAGGGGGATCAGCCCCAGCATTTT | CASSRDGREGDQPQHF
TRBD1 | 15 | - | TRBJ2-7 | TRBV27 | TGTGCCAGCAGTGTACGGGACAGGGCAGGTTACGAGCAGTACTTC | CASSVRDRAGYEQYF
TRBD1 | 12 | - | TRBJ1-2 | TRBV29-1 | TGCAGCGCCGAAACTACAGGGGACGGCTACACCTTC | CSAETTGDGYTF
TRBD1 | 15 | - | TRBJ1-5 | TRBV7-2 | TGTGCCAGCAGCTTCCATCCGGGACAGGGTCAGCCCCAGCATTTT | CASSFHPGQGQPQHF
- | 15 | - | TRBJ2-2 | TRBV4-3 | TGCGCCAGCAGCCAGGAACAGGGTTTCGCCGGGGAGCTGTTTTTT | CASSQEQGFAGELFF
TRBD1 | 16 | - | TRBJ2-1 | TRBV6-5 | TGTGCCAGCAGTTCCCGACGGGACAGGCTTCGGGATGAGCAGTTCTTC | CASSSRRDRLRDEQFF
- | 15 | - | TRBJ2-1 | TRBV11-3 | TGTGCCAGCAGCGATCGCGCGGAAGAGAACAATGAGCAGTTCTTC | CASSDRAEENNEQFF
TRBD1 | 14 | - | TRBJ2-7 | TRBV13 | TGTGCCAGCAGCTCGGGACAGGGGGTTAGCGAGCAGTACTTC | CASSSGQGVSEQYF
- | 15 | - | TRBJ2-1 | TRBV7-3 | TGTGCCAGCAGCTTAAGAGGACGGAGAGGGTATGAGCAGTTCTTC | CASSLRGRRGYEQFF
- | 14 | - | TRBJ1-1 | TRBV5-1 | TGCGCCAGCAGCTTGGGTGGGGGGTACACTGAAGCTTTCTTT | CASSLGGGYTEAFF
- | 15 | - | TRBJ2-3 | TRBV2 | TGTGCCAGCATGGGCGGGGCGGGATACACAGATACGCAGTATTTT | CASMGGAGYTDTQYF
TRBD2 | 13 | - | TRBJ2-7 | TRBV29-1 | TGCAGCGTTCCAGCGGGAGAGGAGAACGAGCAGTACTTC | CSVPAGEENEQYF
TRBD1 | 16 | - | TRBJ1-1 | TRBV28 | TGTGCCAGCAGTTACCGACAGGGGACAGGGAACACTGAAGCTTTCTTT | CASSYRQGTGNTEAFF
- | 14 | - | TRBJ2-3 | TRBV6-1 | TGTGCCAGCAGTGAAGGAGCGGATACAGATACGCAGTATTTT | CASSEGADTDTQYF
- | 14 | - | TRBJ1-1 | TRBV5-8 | TGTGCCAGCAGCTTGGTTGTCAGGGGACCTGAAGCTTTCTTT | CASSLVVRGPEAFF
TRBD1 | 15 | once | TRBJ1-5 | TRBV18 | TGTGCCAGCTCACCACTCCCCGACAGGGACTCGCCCCAGCATTTT | CASSPLPDRDSPQHF
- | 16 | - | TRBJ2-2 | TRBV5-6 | TGTGCCAGCAGCCGGCGGGGCCTTTCGAACACCGGGGAGCTGTTTTTT | CASSRRGLSNTGELFF
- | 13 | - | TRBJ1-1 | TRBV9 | TGTGCCAGCAGCGGACACCAGAACACTGAAGCTTTCTTT | CASSGHQNTEAFF